These 10 T cell receptor beta chains came from one sample sequenced in a study of T cell repertoires in aging, cancer and after chemotherapy. The template was genomic DNA from peripheral blood, not RNA. Multiplex touch-down PCR with TRB-A/B primers amplified rearranged V-D-J TRB sequences. One entry per CDR3 protein, called by TCRdb with MiXCR from the multiplex PCR reads. The repertoire holds over 10,000 distinct CDR3 sequences, around 23% seen once, with approximately 52% in the top ten. Source material: blood. The receptors were gathered from a human donor in good health.

This clonotype has more than one count but fewer than ten. The CDR3 sequence is CASSLGDFYNQPQHF. CDR3 in DNA: TGTGCCAGCAGCTTAGGGGATTTTTACAATCAGCCCCAGCATTTT. The rearrangement links TRBV7-2 to TRBJ1-5; D not resolved. The CDR3 has 15 residues. The V gene lost 1 base and the J gene lost 3 bases, with 10 bases spanning the gap. Germline V gene data show CDR1 as SGHTA and CDR2 as FQGNSA.

This rearrangement joins TRBV7-9 to TRBJ1-2; D uncertain. Deletions cut 2 bases from V and 2 bases from J, with 9 bases between. Germline CDR1 is SEHNR and CDR2 is FQNEAQ (reference sequence). The CDR3 runs to 14 residues. CDR3 amino acids: CASSLIGLNYGYTF. CDR3 in DNA: TGTGCCAGCAGCTTAATTGGACTGAACTATGGCTACACCTTC.

The CDR3 nucleotides read TGTGCCAGCAGCCAATTAACTAGCGGGGGGGCGAGCGAGCAGTACTTC. This gives the protein CASSQLTSGGASEQYF. The V and J genes are TRBV14 and TRBJ2-7; 13 nucleotides line up with TRBD2. CDR1 and CDR2 (germline): SGHDN, FVKESK. The CDR3 consists of 16 residues. The V segment lost 2 bases and the J segment 6 bases; nucleotides outside the gene matches: 7.

This chain connects TRBV4-2 to TRBJ1-1; maybe TRBD1 (5 bases). V was shortened by 3 bases and J by 0 bases, with 14 bases between the two germline ends. Germline V lookup: CDR1 LGHNA, CDR2 YNFKEQ. This CDR3 has 16 amino acids. This chain's CDR3 is CASSHGGIEVNTEAFF. DNA of the CDR3: TGTGCCAGCAGCCACGGGGGAATCGAGGTGAACACTGAAGCTTTCTTT.

This clonotype was counted a few times. This chain connects TRBV20-1 to TRBJ1-6; TRBD1 might be the D (6 bases). Germline CDR1 reads DFQATT; CDR2 reads SNEGSKA (reference sequence). The CDR3 has 16 amino acids. V was clipped by 0 bases and J by 0 bases, with 9 bases between them. DNA for the CDR3: TGCAGTGCTAGAGAAGGGGGGAGCTCCTATAATTCACCCCTCCACTTT. Encoded protein: CSAREGGSSYNSPLHF.

The genes are TRBV5-6 and TRBJ2-1; D may be TRBD2 (6 bases). The CDR3 consists of 14 residues. V lost 4 bases and J lost 3, with 11 bases in between. The germline CDR1 and CDR2 sequences are SGHDT and YYEEEE. CDR3 sequence: CASSVTSFYNEQFF. CDR3 nucleotide sequence: TGTGCCAGCAGCGTGACTAGTTTCTACAATGAGCAGTTCTTC. Filled out from reference TRBV5-6 and TRBJ2-1, the complete variable domain reads DAGVTQSPTHLIKTRGQQVTLRCSPKSGHDTVSWYQQALGQGPQFIFQYYEEEERQRGNFPDRFSGHQFPNYSSELNVNALLLGDSALYLCASSVTSFYNEQFFGPGTRLTVL.

This clonotype was picked up a small number of times. This chain connects TRBV10-1 to TRBJ2-3; D perhaps matches TRBD2 (6 bases). Looked up from germline, CDR1 is WNHNN and CDR2 is SYGVQD (reference sequence). V lost 3 bases to trimming and J lost 3 bases, with 13 bases between them. The CDR3 has 15 amino acids. The CDR3 region is CASSDGGVGTDTQYF. CDR3 coding DNA: TGCGCCAGCAGTGATGGAGGGGTTGGTACAGATACGCAGTATTTT.

This clonotype has a handful of counts. The rearrangement joins TRBV13 to TRBJ1-1; 7 bases line up with TRBD1. V shed 2 bases, J shed 6 bases, and the junction held 6 bases outside the gene matches. The CDR3 is made up of 14 amino acids. Germline V gene data show CDR1 as PRHDT and CDR2 as FYEKMQ (reference sequence). CDR3 nucleotide sequence: TGTGCCAGCAGCTTATTGACAGGGAGCGCTGAAGCTTTCTTT. It is translated as CASSLLTGSAEAFF.

The J gene is TRBJ2-7, the V gene TRBV25-1, with D uncertain. V was pared by 5 bases and J by 0 bases, with 14 bases between. The CDR3 covers 15 residues. Germline CDR1 is MGHDK and CDR2 is SYGVNS. The DNA for the CDR3 is TGTGCCAGCAGTCCGTGGGCAGAAAGCTCCTACGAGCAGTACTTC. Its protein product is CASSPWAESSYEQYF.

In its sample, this clonotype was seen a few times. The rearrangement uses TRBV7-9 and TRBJ2-7; no clear D. The CDR3 contains 11 residues. Trimming pared 3 bases from V and 6 bases from J, leaving 6 bases between. From germline, CDR1 is SEHNR and CDR2 FQNEAQ (reference sequence). CDR3 sequence: CASSFIGEQYF. The CDR3 region has the DNA TGTGCCAGCAGCTTTATTGGCGAGCAGTACTTC. Filled out from reference TRBV7-9 and TRBJ2-7, the complete variable domain reads DTGVSQNPRHKITKRGQNVTFRCDPISEHNRLYWYRQTLGQGPEFLTYFQNEAQLEKSRLLSDRFSAERPKGSFSTLEIQRTEQGDSAMYLCASSFIGEQYFGPGTRLTVT.